This T cell receptor beta chain was sequenced for a study of CD8 T cells in ankylosing spondylitis. Deletions cut 3 bases from V and 0 bases from J, with 11 bases between. This CDR3 is 16 amino acids long. Germline assignment: CDR1 KGHSH and CDR2 LQKENI. About this clonotype: Antigen unknown.

Findings and limits, study-wide: The clones that were linked to disease were reported to be significantly enriched in matched synovial fluid samples from ankylosing spondylitis patients. Disease-linked clones proved CD8+ and comparatively uncommon in peripheral blood. Within ankylosing spondylitis blood, a TCR beta motif made up of under 10 highly homologous variants appeared to be characteristic.

Libraries of TCR beta came from quantitative 5'-RACE with molecular barcodes. TCRdb called the 5' RACE reads again in MiXCR, with one record for every CDR3 protein. The sample has some 400,000 distinct CDR3 sequences; 20% to 25% are singletons. The chain couples TRBV18 to TRBJ2-2, with a tentative D call TRBD2 (5 bases). Sequencing input: blood, either unsorted or a sorted T cell fraction (not recorded which). The sequence was collected from a male donor with ankylosing spondylitis. CDR3 loop: CASSPLAAANTGELFF. CDR3 DNA: TGTGCCAGCTCACCGCTAGCTGCCGCGAACACCGGGGAGCTGTTTTTT.